This paragraph covers one T cell receptor beta chain sequence. Antigen: not known. The entry originates in a study of graft-versus-host responses after intestinal transplantation. The V and J ends lost 3 bases and 1 base respectively, with 16 bases between them. This CDR3 is 17 amino acids long. Germline loops: CDR1 KGHSH, CDR2 LQKENI. Repertoires were generated with immunoSEQ multiplex PCR, while TCRdb's copy carries only in-frame clones and drops some. Found here are 45,000 to 55,000 clones, roughly 93% of them singletons; the top ten hold about 5.5%. Study findings and constraints: GvH clones occurred in recipient marrow; some first appeared in ileum or blood.

The TCR comes from a human patient who received an intestinal transplant, so some T cells may come from the graft donor. Source: PBMCs, taken about 800 days after a first intestinal transplant, on the day of a second. The chain joins TRBV18 to TRBJ2-1, with D unresolved. The CDR3 DNA reads TGTGCCAGCTCACCGCGGTCGCAGGCCGGTTCCTACAATGAGCAGTTCTTC. This codes for CASSPRSQAGSYNEQFF.